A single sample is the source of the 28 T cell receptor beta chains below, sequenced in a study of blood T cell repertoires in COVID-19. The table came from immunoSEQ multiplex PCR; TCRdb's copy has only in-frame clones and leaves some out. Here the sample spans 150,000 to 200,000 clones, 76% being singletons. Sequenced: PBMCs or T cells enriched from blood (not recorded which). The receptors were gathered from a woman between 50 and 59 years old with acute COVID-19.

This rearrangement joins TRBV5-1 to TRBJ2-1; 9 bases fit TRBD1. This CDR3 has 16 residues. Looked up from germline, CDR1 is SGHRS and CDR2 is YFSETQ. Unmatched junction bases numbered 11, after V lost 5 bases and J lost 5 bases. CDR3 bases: TGCGCCAGCAGACCTGGCGTGGGACAGGGACACAATGAGCAGTTCTTC. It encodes CASRPGVGQGHNEQFF. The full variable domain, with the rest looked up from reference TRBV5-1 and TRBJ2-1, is KAGVTQTPRYLIKTRGQQVTLSCSPISGHRSVSWYQQTPGQGLQFLFEYFSETQRNKGNFPGRFSGRQFSNSRSEMNVSTLELGDSALYLCASRPGVGQGHNEQFFGPGTRLTVL.

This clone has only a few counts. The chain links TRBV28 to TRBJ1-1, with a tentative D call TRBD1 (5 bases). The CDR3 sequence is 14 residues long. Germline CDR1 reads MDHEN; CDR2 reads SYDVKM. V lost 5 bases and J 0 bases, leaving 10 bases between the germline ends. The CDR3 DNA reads TGTGCCAGCAGTGTGACACAGGTGAACACTGAAGCTTTCTTT. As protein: CASSVTQVNTEAFF. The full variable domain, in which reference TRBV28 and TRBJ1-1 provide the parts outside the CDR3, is DVKVTQSSRYLVKRTGEKVFLECVQDMDHENMFWYRQDPGLGLRLIYFSYDVKMKEKGDIPEGYSVSREKKERFSLILESASTNQTSMYLCASSVTQVNTEAFFGQGTRLTVV.

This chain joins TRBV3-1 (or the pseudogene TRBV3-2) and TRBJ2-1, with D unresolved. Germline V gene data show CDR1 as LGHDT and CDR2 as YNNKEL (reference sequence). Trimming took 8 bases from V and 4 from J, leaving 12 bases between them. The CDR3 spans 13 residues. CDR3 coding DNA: TGTGCCAGCGGCCGGTCCCAGTACAATGAGCAGTTCTTC. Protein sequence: CASGRSQYNEQFF.

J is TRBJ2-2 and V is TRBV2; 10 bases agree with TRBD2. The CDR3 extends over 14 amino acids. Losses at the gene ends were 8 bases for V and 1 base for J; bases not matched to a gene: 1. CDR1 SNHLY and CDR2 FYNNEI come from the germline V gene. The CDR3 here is CASRLAGNTGELFF. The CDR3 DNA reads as TGTGCCAGCCGACTAGCGGGGAACACCGGGGAGCTGTTTTTT. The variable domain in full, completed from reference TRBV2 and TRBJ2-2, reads EPEVTQTPSHQVTQMGQEVILRCVPISNHLYFYWYRQILGQKVEFLVSFYNNEISEKSEIFDDQFSVERPDGSNFTLKIRSTKLEDSAMYFCASRLAGNTGELFFGEGSRLTVL.

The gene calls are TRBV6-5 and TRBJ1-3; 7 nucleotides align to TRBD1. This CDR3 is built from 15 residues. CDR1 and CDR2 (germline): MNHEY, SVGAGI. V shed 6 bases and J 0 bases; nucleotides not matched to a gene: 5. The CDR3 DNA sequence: TGTGCCAGCAGGTCGGGACAGCTCTCTGGAAACACCATATATTTT. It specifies CASRSGQLSGNTIYF.

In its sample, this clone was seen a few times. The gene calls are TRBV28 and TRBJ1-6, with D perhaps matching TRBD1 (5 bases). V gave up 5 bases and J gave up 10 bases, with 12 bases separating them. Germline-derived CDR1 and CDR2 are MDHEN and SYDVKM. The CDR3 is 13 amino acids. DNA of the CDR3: TGTGCCAGCAGTGACAGTCATGGGTCACCCCTCCACTTT. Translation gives CASSDSHGSPLHF.

The CDR3 DNA follows: TGTGCCAGCAGCTTAGGGGGGGTCAGGTCGTTTAACACTGAAGCTTTCTTT. It encodes CASSLGGVRSFNTEAFF. J is TRBJ1-1 and V is TRBV7-2; tentatively, D is TRBD1 (5 bases). This CDR3 has 17 amino acids. Germline assignment: CDR1 SGHTA and CDR2 FQGNSA. Trimming stripped 1 base from V and 2 bases from J, with 17 bases between.

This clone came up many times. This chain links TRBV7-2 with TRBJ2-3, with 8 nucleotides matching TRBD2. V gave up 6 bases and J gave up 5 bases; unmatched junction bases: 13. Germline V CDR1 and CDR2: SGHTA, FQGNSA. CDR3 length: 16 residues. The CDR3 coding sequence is TGTGCCAGCAGATCCCCTCGGGGGGGCCTCGGAGATACGCAGTATTTT. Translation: CASRSPRGGLGDTQYF.

The CDR3 region is CASSEGAEYEQFF. CDR3 nucleotides: TGCGCCAGCAGTGAGGGAGCCGAATATGAGCAGTTCTTC. The chain combines TRBV10-1 with TRBJ2-1, with D unresolved. The V end was cut by 2 bases, the J end by 8 bases, with 10 bases between. From germline, CDR1 is WNHNN and CDR2 SYGVQD (reference sequence). The CDR3 runs 13 residues.

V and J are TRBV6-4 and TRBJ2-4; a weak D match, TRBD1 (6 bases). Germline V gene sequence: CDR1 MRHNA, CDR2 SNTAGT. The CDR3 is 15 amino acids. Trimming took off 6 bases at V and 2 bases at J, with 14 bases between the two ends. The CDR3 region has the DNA TGTGCCAGCAGGAACAGGGCTGAAACCAAAAACATTCAGTACTTC. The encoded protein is CASRNRAETKNIQYF.

CDR3: CSVGDGGSENTIYF. CDR3 bases: TGCAGCGTGGGCGACGGAGGTAGTGAAAACACCATATATTTT. This chain joins TRBV29-1 and TRBJ1-3; no firm D call. The CDR3 spans 14 residues. In germline, CDR1 is SQVTM, CDR2 ANQGSEA. V lost 6 bases, J lost 6 bases, and 18 bases lay in between.

CDR3 sequence reads: CASSLQGGGTEAFF. As DNA, the CDR3 is TGTGCCAGCAGTCTACAGGGAGGGGGTACTGAAGCTTTCTTT. The chain carries TRBV27 and TRBJ1-1, with D possibly matching TRBD1 (6 bases). Trimming removed 5 bases at V and 5 bases at J, with 15 bases between. The CDR3 runs 14 residues. Looked up from germline, CDR1 is MNHEY and CDR2 is SMNVEV (reference sequence).

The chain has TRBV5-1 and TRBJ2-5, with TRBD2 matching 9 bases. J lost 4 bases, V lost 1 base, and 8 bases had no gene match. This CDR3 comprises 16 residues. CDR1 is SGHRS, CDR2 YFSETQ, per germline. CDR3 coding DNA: TGCGCCAGCAGCTTGCCTAGAGCGGGGGGAAGAGAGACCCAGTACTTC. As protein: CASSLPRAGGRETQYF.

CDR3 in amino acids: CAILGGDSYNEQFF. CDR3 coding DNA: TGTGCCATCCTTGGAGGGGACTCCTACAATGAGCAGTTCTTC. V usage is TRBV28 and J usage is TRBJ2-1, with D perhaps TRBD2 (6 bases). Per the germline V gene, CDR1 is MDHEN and CDR2 is SYDVKM. The V gene lost 10 bases and the J gene lost 0 bases, with 13 bases spanning the gap. The CDR3 totals 14 residues. The whole variable domain, remainder taken from reference TRBV28 and TRBJ2-1, is DVKVTQSSRYLVKRTGEKVFLECVQDMDHENMFWYRQDPGLGLRLIYFSYDVKMKEKGDIPEGYSVSREKKERFSLILESASTNQTSMYLCAILGGDSYNEQFFGPGTRLTVL.

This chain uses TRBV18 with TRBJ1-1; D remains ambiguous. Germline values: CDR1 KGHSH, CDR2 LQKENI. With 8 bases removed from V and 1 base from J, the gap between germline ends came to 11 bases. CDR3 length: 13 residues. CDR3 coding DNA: TGTGCCAGCGAAAATAACAGGAACACTGAAGCTTTCTTT. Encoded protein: CASENNRNTEAFF.

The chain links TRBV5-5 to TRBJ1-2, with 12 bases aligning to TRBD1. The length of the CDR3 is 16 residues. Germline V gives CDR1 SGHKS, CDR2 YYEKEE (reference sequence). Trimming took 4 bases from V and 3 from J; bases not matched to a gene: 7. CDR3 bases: TGTGCCAGCAGCCGAGGGACAGGGGGCGTGGACTATGGCTACACCTTC. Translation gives CASSRGTGGVDYGYTF.

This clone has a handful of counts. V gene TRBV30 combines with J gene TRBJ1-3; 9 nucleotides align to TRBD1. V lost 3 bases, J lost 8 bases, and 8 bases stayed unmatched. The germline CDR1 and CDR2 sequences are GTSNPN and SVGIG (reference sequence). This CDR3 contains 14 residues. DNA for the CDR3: TGTGCCTGGAGGCAACCGGGACAGGGTCACACCATATATTTT. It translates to CAWRQPGQGHTIYF.

CDR3 sequence: CASSNGQGAPEAFF. In DNA, the CDR3 is TGCGCCAGCAGCAACGGACAGGGGGCTCCTGAAGCTTTCTTT. This chain connects TRBV5-1 to TRBJ1-1; 11 bases fit TRBD1. The CDR3 is 14 amino acids. Germline V lookup: CDR1 SGHRS, CDR2 YFSETQ. V lost 4 bases and J lost 6; bases outside the gene matches: 5.

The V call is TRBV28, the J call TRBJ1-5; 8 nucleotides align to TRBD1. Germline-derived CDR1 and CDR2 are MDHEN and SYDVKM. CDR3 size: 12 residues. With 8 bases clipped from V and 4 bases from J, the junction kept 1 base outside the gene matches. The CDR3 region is CASGTGNQPQHF. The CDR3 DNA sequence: TGTGCCAGCGGGACAGGTAATCAGCCCCAGCATTTT.

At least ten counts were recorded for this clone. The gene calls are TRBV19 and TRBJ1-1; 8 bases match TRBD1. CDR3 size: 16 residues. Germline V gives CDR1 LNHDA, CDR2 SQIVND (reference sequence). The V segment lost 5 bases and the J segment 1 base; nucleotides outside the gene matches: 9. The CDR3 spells CASSPPGGGRNTEAFF. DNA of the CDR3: TGTGCCAGTAGTCCTCCAGGGGGCGGCAGGAACACTGAAGCTTTCTTT.

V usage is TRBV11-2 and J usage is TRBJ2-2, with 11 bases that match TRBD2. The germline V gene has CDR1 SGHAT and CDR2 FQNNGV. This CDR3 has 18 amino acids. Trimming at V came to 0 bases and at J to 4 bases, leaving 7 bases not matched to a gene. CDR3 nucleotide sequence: TGTGCCAGCAGCTTAGAGGCTAGCGGGGGGACAGTCACCGGGGAGCTGTTTTTT. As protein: CASSLEASGGTVTGELFF.

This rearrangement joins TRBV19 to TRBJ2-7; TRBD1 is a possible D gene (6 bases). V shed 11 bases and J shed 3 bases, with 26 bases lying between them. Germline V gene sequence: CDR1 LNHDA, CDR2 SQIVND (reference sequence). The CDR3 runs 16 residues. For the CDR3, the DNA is TGTGCCGGAACCTCTAAGTCGGGACAAATATACTACGAGCAGTACGTC. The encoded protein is CAGTSKSGQIYYEQYV.

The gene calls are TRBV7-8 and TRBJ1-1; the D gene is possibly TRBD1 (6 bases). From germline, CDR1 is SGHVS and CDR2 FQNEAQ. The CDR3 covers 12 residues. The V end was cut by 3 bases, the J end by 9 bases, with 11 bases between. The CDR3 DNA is TGTGCCAGCAGCTTTGCGGGGGCGAAAGCTTTCTTT. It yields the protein CASSFAGAKAFF.

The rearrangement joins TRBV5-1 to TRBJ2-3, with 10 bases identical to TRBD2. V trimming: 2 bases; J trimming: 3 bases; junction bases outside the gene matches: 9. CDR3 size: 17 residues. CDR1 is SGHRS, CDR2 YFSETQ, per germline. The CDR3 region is CASSFLGLAVDTDTQYF. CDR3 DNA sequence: TGCGCCAGCAGCTTTCTCGGACTAGCGGTTGATACAGATACGCAGTATTTT.

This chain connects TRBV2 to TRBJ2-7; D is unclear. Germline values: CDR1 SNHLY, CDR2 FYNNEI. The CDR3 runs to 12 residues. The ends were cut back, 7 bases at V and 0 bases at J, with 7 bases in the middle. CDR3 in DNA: TGTGCCAGCAAACAAAGCTCCTACGAGCAGTACGTC. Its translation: CASKQSSYEQYV.

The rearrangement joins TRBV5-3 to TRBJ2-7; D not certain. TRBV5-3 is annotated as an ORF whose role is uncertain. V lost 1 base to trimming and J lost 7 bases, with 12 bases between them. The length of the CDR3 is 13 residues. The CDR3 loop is CARSLRSLHEQYV. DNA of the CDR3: TGTGCCAGAAGCTTGCGATCACTTCATGAGCAGTACGTC.

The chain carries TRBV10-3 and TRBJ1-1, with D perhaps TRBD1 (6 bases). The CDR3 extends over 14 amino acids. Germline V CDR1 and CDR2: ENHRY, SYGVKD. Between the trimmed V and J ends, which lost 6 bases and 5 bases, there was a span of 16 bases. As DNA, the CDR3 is TGTGCCATCAGGGCTACCAGGGGTGATACTGAAGCTTTCTTT. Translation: CAIRATRGDTEAFF.

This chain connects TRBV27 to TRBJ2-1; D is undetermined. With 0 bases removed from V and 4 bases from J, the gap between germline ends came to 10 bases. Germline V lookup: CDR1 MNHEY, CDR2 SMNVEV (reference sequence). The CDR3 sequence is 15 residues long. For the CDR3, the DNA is TGTGCCAGCAGTTTATCCAGTCCTGTATACAATGAGCAGTTCTTC. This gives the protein CASSLSSPVYNEQFF.